One sample yielded the 18 T cell receptor beta chains listed below, sequenced in a study of T-cell memory formation after mild COVID-19. Using its own MiXCR run on the 5' RACE reads, TCRdb lists one record per CDR3 protein. The sample shows some 300,000 distinct CDR3 sequences, approximately 22% of them seen only once. Sequences were obtained from PBMCs or a T cell subset sorted from them (not recorded which). These receptors were obtained from a man aged 18 to 29 who had mild COVID-19 (a few samples of this study predate the infection). Cell type and time point are not known.

This chain joins TRBV20-1 and TRBJ2-1; 7 nucleotides agree with TRBD2. The CDR3 contains 13 residues. Germline V gene data show CDR1 as DFQATT and CDR2 as SNEGSKA (reference sequence). For the CDR3, the DNA is TGCAGCCGCGGGGGAAGCTCCTACAATGAGCAGTTCTTC. Translated: CSRGGSSYNEQFF.

This clonotype has more than one count but fewer than ten. The chain is built from TRBV14 and TRBJ2-3, with 7 bases aligning to TRBD2. CDR3 size: 13 residues. After removal of 7 bases from V and 0 bases from J, the junction contained 1 base not matched to a gene. Germline loops: CDR1 SGHDN, CDR2 FVKESK. The CDR3 region is CASKRGSTDTQYF. In DNA, the CDR3 is TGTGCCAGCAAGCGGGGTAGCACAGATACGCAGTATTTT.

Here the CDR3 DNA reads TGCGCCAGCAGCGCGGGACAGTACACCGGGGAGCTGTTTTTT. Its translation: CASSAGQYTGELFF. The rearrangement joins TRBV5-1 to TRBJ2-2; TRBD1 is a possible D gene (7 bases). Germline CDR1 SGHRS, CDR2 YFSETQ. Trimming took off 4 bases at V and 3 bases at J, with 10 bases between the two ends. This CDR3 region has 14 residues.

This chain uses TRBV6-2 or TRBV6-3 with TRBJ2-2, with D perhaps TRBD1 or TRBD2 (5 bases each). The V gene's germline CDR1 is MNHEY and CDR2 SVGEGT. This CDR3 is 16 amino acids long. V lost 0 bases and J 4 bases, leaving 12 bases between the germline ends. CDR3 region: CASSYSRDVGTGELFF. For the CDR3, the DNA is TGTGCCAGCAGTTACTCGAGGGACGTGGGCACCGGGGAGCTGTTTTTT.

This clonotype was observed a handful of times. V is TRBV27 and J is TRBJ2-7; TRBD1 aligns across 9 bases. V lost 5 bases and J lost 4; bases outside the gene matches: 9. Germline CDR1 reads MNHEY; CDR2 reads SMNVEV (reference sequence). The CDR3 sequence is 15 residues long. The CDR3 coding sequence is TGTGCCAGCAGTAAGACAGGGGGGACACTATACGAGCAGTACGTC. Residues: CASSKTGGTLYEQYV.

This clonotype turned up a few times. The chain employs TRBV6-6 and TRBJ1-2; TRBD1 might be the D (6 bases). In germline, CDR1 is MNHNY, CDR2 SVGAGI (reference sequence). V lost 7 bases and J lost 7, with 19 bases in between. This CDR3 has 14 amino acids. The chain's CDR3 is CASILGQRSIGYTF. CDR3 nucleotide sequence: TGTGCCAGCATCCTAGGACAGAGGAGTATTGGCTACACCTTC.

This clonotype was counted between two and nine times. The V gene is TRBV28, the J gene TRBJ1-5; D gene unclear. Germline V CDR1 and CDR2: MDHEN, SYDVKM. The CDR3 is 15 amino acids. Trimming took 3 bases from V and 4 from J, leaving 13 bases between them. CDR3 amino acids: CASSFTTLQNQPQHF. The CDR3 DNA sequence: TGTGCCAGCAGTTTTACGACATTGCAAAATCAGCCCCAGCATTTT.

This chain connects TRBV7-2 to TRBJ2-5; D assignment may be TRBD1 or TRBD2 (5 bases each). Germline CDR1 reads SGHTA; CDR2 reads FQGNSA. This CDR3 is 13 amino acids long. V lost 1 base to trimming and J lost 13 bases, with 16 bases between them. The DNA for the CDR3 is TGTGCCAGCAGCTTAGAAGGGGACGGTAGTCGGTACTTC. Protein sequence: CASSLEGDGSRYF.

This chain links TRBV29-1 with TRBJ2-1; the match to TRBD1 covers 8 bases. CDR3 length: 13 residues. CDR1 is SQVTM, CDR2 ANQGSEA, per germline. The J segment lost 8 bases and the V segment lost 6 bases, leaving 9 bases of the junction unmatched. CDR3 residues: CSVDPGQDDEQFF. CDR3 DNA: TGCAGCGTCGACCCGGGACAGGACGATGAGCAGTTCTTC.

V usage is TRBV21-1 and J usage is TRBJ2-5; TRBD1, the D gene given by the table, was not confirmed from the DNA. TRBV21-1 is recorded as a pseudogene. The CDR3 runs to 14 residues. Here the CDR3 DNA reads TGTGCCAGCAGCCTGACGGGGGCCAGGGAGACCCAGTACTTC. This sequence encodes CASSLTGARETQYF.

The genes are TRBV12-5 and TRBJ2-5, with a tentative D call TRBD1 (5 bases). Germline CDR1 and CDR2: LGHNT and FRNRAP. V shed 7 bases and J shed 1 base, with 16 bases lying between them. The CDR3 is 15 residues long. CDR3: CASAPSTGAQETQYF. The CDR3 DNA reads TGTGCTAGTGCCCCTTCTACAGGAGCCCAAGAGACCCAGTACTTC.

This clonotype was observed a handful of times. The chain carries TRBV4-3 and TRBJ1-3, with D possibly being TRBD1 (5 bases). V was pared by 3 bases and J by 7 bases, with 10 bases between. This CDR3 is 13 amino acids long. Looked up from germline, CDR1 is LGHNA and CDR2 is YSLEER. For the CDR3, the DNA is TGCGCCAGCAGCCACCGGGACGAGAACACCATATATTTT. Translating it yields CASSHRDENTIYF.

The chain employs TRBV5-1 and TRBJ1-6; no firm D call. CDR3 length: 15 amino acids. From germline, CDR1 is SGHRS and CDR2 YFSETQ. The V end was cut by 2 bases, the J end by 0 bases, with 6 bases between. The CDR3 bases are TGCGCCAGCAGCTTCGGCATCTCCTATAATTCACCCCTCCACTTT. It is translated as CASSFGISYNSPLHF.

The chain carries TRBV6-2 or TRBV6-3 and TRBJ1-4; D call uncertain. Trimming cost V 2 bases and J 12 bases, with 16 bases left between them. The V gene's germline CDR1 is MNHEY and CDR2 SVGEGT. This CDR3 is 14 amino acids long. The CDR3 protein is CASSYELLVEQLFF. The CDR3, as DNA: TGTGCCAGCAGTTACGAACTCTTAGTGGAGCAACTGTTTTTT.

This chain links TRBV7-3 with TRBJ2-2; D ambiguous. Trimming removed 4 bases at V and 3 bases at J, with 6 bases between. CDR3 length: 13 amino acids. Germline V gene sequence: CDR1 SGHTA, CDR2 FQGTGA. DNA of the CDR3: TGTGCCAGCAGCTCGTATTACACCGGGGAGCTGTTTTTT. This translates into CASSSYYTGELFF.

The CDR3 here is CASSLLAGGFYNEQFF. Written as DNA, the CDR3 is TGTGCCAGCAGCTTACTAGCGGGGGGGTTCTACAATGAGCAGTTCTTC. The chain has TRBV11-2 and TRBJ2-1; 12 bases fit TRBD2. Trimming at V came to 2 bases and at J to 3 bases, leaving 2 bases not matched to a gene. Germline CDR1 SGHAT, CDR2 FQNNGV. The CDR3 runs to 16 residues.

The rearrangement uses TRBV5-5 and TRBJ2-7; tentative D call: TRBD1 (5 bases). Trimming pared 2 bases from V and 5 bases from J, leaving 23 bases between. CDR1 SGHKS and CDR2 YYEKEE come from the germline V gene (reference sequence). The CDR3 runs 17 residues. CDR3 coding DNA: TGTGCCAGCAGCTTTGGGCACCGGGCCCCGTGGGGCCACGAGCAGTACTTC. Amino acid sequence: CASSFGHRAPWGHEQYF.

The chain uses TRBV7-3 and TRBJ2-1, with D unclear. This CDR3 has 14 amino acids. The germline gives CDR1 SGHTA, CDR2 FQGTGA. V lost 5 bases and J 8 bases, leaving 16 bases between the germline ends. The CDR3 nucleotides are TGTGCCAGCAGCCGATATCTAAAGCCCTATGAGCAGTTCTTC. Translation gives CASSRYLKPYEQFF.